The 22 T cell receptor beta chains below all came from one sample that was sequenced in a study of CD8+ T cells in alopecia areata. Documented treatment: oral pan-JAK inhibitor, 5-10 mg twice daily. Isolated RNA was reverse transcribed into cDNA used as the sequencing template. Clones were sequenced by immunoSEQ multiplex PCR, and TCRdb holds only the in-frame ones, with some missing. The sample has about 200,000 clones, about 60% seen once; the top ten hold 3.3%. This material consisted of CD4+ T cells sorted from blood, taken at week 4, from a patient treated with tofacitinib. The source of these receptors is a human donor with alopecia areata.

V is TRBV5-1 and J is TRBJ1-1, with D unclear. CDR1 is SGHRS, CDR2 YFSETQ, per germline. The CDR3 sequence is 14 residues long. Trimming removed 6 bases from V and 1 base from J, with 13 bases in between. The CDR3 spells CASKPQTENTEAFF. As DNA, the CDR3 is TGCGCCAGCAAACCCCAAACAGAGAACACTGAAGCTTTCTTT.

The genes are TRBV25-1 and TRBJ2-1; 7 bases agree with TRBD2. J lost 2 bases, V lost 0 bases, and 10 bases had no gene match. Per the germline V gene, CDR1 is MGHDK and CDR2 is SYGVNS. This CDR3 contains 18 residues. The CDR3 loop reads CASSEYDGSGAPYNEQFF. CDR3 in DNA: TGTGCCAGCAGTGAATATGATGGGAGCGGGGCCCCCTACAATGAGCAGTTCTTC.

This sequence joins TRBV4-2 and TRBJ2-3; no clear D. V was shortened by 1 base and J by 14 bases, with 7 bases between the two germline ends. This CDR3 has 10 amino acids. Germline CDR1 reads LGHNA; CDR2 reads YNFKEQ. This CDR3 reads CASSQGSWYF. The CDR3 DNA reads TGTGCCAGCAGCCAAGGTAGTTGGTATTTT.

This clone has a handful of counts. J is TRBJ1-3 and V is TRBV6-5; a possible D gene is TRBD1 (6 bases). V lost 6 bases to trimming and J lost 1 base, with 10 bases between them. CDR3 length: 14 amino acids. Germline V CDR1 and CDR2: MNHEY, SVGAGI. The CDR3 protein is CASREGGSGNTIYF. As DNA, the CDR3 is TGTGCCAGCAGGGAAGGGGGATCTGGAAACACCATATATTTT.

The table lists this clone with a few counts. V usage is TRBV5-1 and J usage is TRBJ1-2; no reliable D call. Germline V gene lookup returns CDR1 SGHRS and CDR2 YFSETQ. The CDR3 has 13 residues. Trimming removed 4 bases at V and 6 bases at J, with 13 bases between. The CDR3 DNA follows: TGCGCCAGCAGCCCGGTCGGGGTCCATGGCTACACCTTC. This codes for CASSPVGVHGYTF.

This clone was counted only a few times. The CDR3 bases are TGTGCCAGCTCACCTATAGATTCGGTGTCTCTCGAGCAGTTCTTC. As protein: CASSPIDSVSLEQFF. The V and J genes are TRBV18 and TRBJ2-1; D is undetermined. Germline V CDR1 and CDR2: KGHSH, LQKENI. The CDR3 spans 15 residues. Trimming shortened V by 3 bases and J by 10 bases, and 19 bases separated the two germline ends.

The rearrangement joins TRBV7-9 to TRBJ2-1, with 12 positions matching TRBD2. This CDR3 region has 16 residues. V gave up 5 bases and J gave up 4 bases; unmatched junction bases: 6. Per germline, CDR1 SEHNR and CDR2 FQNEAQ (reference sequence). The CDR3 loop is CASSHRLAGVYNEQFF. The DNA for the CDR3 is TGTGCCAGCAGCCATCGACTAGCGGGGGTTTACAATGAGCAGTTCTTC.

The chain has TRBV7-9 and TRBJ2-3, with no clear D. The CDR3 runs 12 residues. V was pared by 10 bases and J by 3 bases, with 11 bases between. CDR1 is SEHNR, CDR2 FQNEAQ, per germline (reference sequence). CDR3 residues: CATQTETDTQYF. Written as DNA, the CDR3 is TGTGCCACCCAGACCGAGACAGATACGCAGTATTTT.

The chain recombines TRBV19 with TRBJ1-6; D gene ambiguous. The CDR3 totals 13 residues. The V gene lost 5 bases and the J gene lost 7 bases, with 9 bases spanning the gap. Germline V CDR1 and CDR2: LNHDA, SQIVND (reference sequence). The CDR3 DNA is TGTGCCAGTAGTTATACGGTGAATTCACCCCTCCACTTT. Its translation is CASSYTVNSPLHF.

CDR3 DNA sequence: TGCAGTGCACTCCAAGCCTACGAGCAGTACTTC. Translation: CSALQAYEQYF. The V call is TRBV20-1, the J call TRBJ2-7; no definite D call. There are 11 residues in the CDR3. Trimming cost V 6 bases and J 2 bases, with 8 bases left between them. Per germline, CDR1 DFQATT and CDR2 SNEGSKA (reference sequence).

The table lists this clone with a few counts. This chain connects TRBV29-1 to TRBJ1-2, with 11 nucleotides matching TRBD1. Germline V gene lookup returns CDR1 SQVTM and CDR2 ANQGSEA. Trimming removed 0 bases from V and 3 bases from J; junction bases left unmatched: 3. The CDR3 spans 15 residues. The CDR3 sequence is CSVEDPGQGDYGYTF. The CDR3 bases are TGCAGCGTTGAAGATCCGGGACAGGGGGACTATGGCTACACCTTC.

This chain joins TRBV13 and TRBJ2-7, with TRBD2 matching 11 bases. V dropped 3 bases and J dropped 5; count of bases not matched to a gene: 6. The CDR3 is made up of 15 amino acids. Germline CDR1 is PRHDT and CDR2 is FYEKMQ (reference sequence). The DNA for the CDR3 is TGTGCCAGCAGCTTTAGCGGGGGGGCCACCAACGAGCAGTACTTC. Translated, it gives CASSFSGGATNEQYF.

This clone occurred a few times. This chain joins TRBV7-2 and TRBJ2-3; D remains unclear. V lost 5 bases and J 0 bases, leaving 15 bases between the germline ends. From germline, CDR1 is SGHTA and CDR2 FQGNSA. The CDR3 length is 16 residues. The CDR3 protein is CASSPPRSGSTDTQYF. In nucleotides, the CDR3 is TGTGCCAGCAGCCCCCCGAGGTCCGGTAGCACAGATACGCAGTATTTT.

The sample holds a few counts of this clone. The chain links TRBV4-1 to TRBJ1-5; no firm D call. Germline CDR1 and CDR2: MGHRA and YSYEKL. The length of the CDR3 is 14 residues. Trimming removed 0 bases at V and 7 bases at J, with 10 bases between. The CDR3 region has the DNA TGCGCCAGCAGCCAAGACCACAGTAACCAGCCCCAGCATTTT. Its protein is CASSQDHSNQPQHF.

This clone was detected a few times. The V gene is TRBV29-1, the J gene TRBJ2-5; 8 bases fit TRBD2. Per the germline V gene, CDR1 is SQVTM and CDR2 is ANQGSEA. V lost 4 bases to trimming and J lost 5 bases; unmatched junction nucleotides: 6. The CDR3 loop spans 13 amino acids. CDR3 in DNA: TGCAGCGTTGGCGGGGGGCGCGGGGAGACCCAGTACTTC. Encoded protein: CSVGGGRGETQYF. The variable domain in full, with the rest retrieved from reference TRBV29-1 and TRBJ2-5, is SAVISQKPSRDICQRGTSLTIQCQVDSQVTMMFWYRQQPGQSLTLIATANQGSEATYESGFVIDKFPISRPNLTFSTLTVSNMSPEDSSIYLCSVGGGRGETQYFGPGTRLLVL.

The genes are TRBV6-6 and TRBJ2-7, with 8 bases identical to TRBD2. Looked up from germline, CDR1 is MNHNY and CDR2 is SVGAGI (reference sequence). There are 13 residues in the CDR3. With 5 bases clipped from V and 2 bases from J, the junction kept 2 bases outside the gene matches. The CDR3 DNA reads TGTGCCAGCAGTCCGCGGGGGGCCTACGAGCAGTACTTC. It is translated as CASSPRGAYEQYF.

This clone was observed a handful of times. This rearrangement joins TRBV5-1 to TRBJ2-1; 8 bases fit TRBD2. J was trimmed by 5 bases and V by 5 bases; bases with no gene match: 3. CDR3 length equals 13 residues. Per germline, CDR1 SGHRS and CDR2 YFSETQ. CDR3 amino acids: CASRPLADNEQFF. In DNA, the CDR3 is TGCGCCAGCAGGCCACTAGCGGACAATGAGCAGTTCTTC.

A few counts support this clone. The chain combines TRBV5-4 with TRBJ1-4, with 7 positions matching TRBD1. This CDR3 region has 14 residues. CDR1 SGHNT and CDR2 YYREEE come from the germline V gene (reference sequence). The V and J ends lost 0 bases and 7 bases, in that order; junction bases with no gene match: 3. CDR3 sequence reads: CASSLAGGGEKLFF. The CDR3 DNA sequence: TGTGCCAGCAGCTTGGCAGGGGGTGGTGAAAAACTGTTTTTT.

With respect to this clone: Other DNA sequences in this sample translate to the same CDR3. The chain employs TRBV30 and TRBJ1-6; 9 positions match TRBD1. Germline V CDR1 and CDR2: GTSNPN, SVGIG (reference sequence). This CDR3 has 14 residues. V gave up 3 bases and J gave up 7 bases; unmatched junction bases: 4. The chain's CDR3 is CAWRRTGDNSPLHF. CDR3 sequence (DNA): TGTGCCTGGAGGCGGACAGGGGACAATTCACCCCTCCACTTT. Full variable domain (remainder filled in from reference TRBV30 and TRBJ1-6): SQTIHQWPATLVQPVGSPLSLECTVEGTSNPNLYWYRQAAGRGLQLLFYSVGIGQISSEVPQNLSASRPQDRQFILSSKKLLLSDSGFYLCAWRRTGDNSPLHFGNGTRLTVT.

This sequence joins TRBV30 and TRBJ2-1, with TRBD2 identical over 8 bases. J lost 7 bases, V lost 2 bases, and 16 bases had no gene match. The CDR3 sequence is 17 residues long. Germline assignment: CDR1 GTSNPN and CDR2 SVGIG (reference sequence). CDR3 amino acids: CAWSPIRSGNSDNEQFF. The CDR3 DNA reads as TGTGCCTGGAGTCCGATTCGTAGCGGGAATTCTGATAATGAGCAGTTCTTC.

The chain employs TRBV9 and TRBJ1-4, with D unclear. Per germline, CDR1 SGDLS and CDR2 YYNGEE. The CDR3 runs 15 residues. V lost 2 bases and J 0 bases, leaving 8 bases between the germline ends. The DNA of the CDR3 is TGTGCCAGCAGCGTCGGAACGGCAACTAATGAAAAACTGTTTTTT. Amino acids: CASSVGTATNEKLFF.

This chain joins TRBV6-6 and TRBJ2-2; 8 nucleotides match TRBD2. The junction had 0 bases not matched to a gene; V was cut back by 5 bases and J by 1 base. The germline V gene encodes CDR1 MNHNY and CDR2 SVGAGI (reference sequence). The CDR3 sequence is 14 residues long. The CDR3 reads CASSLAGNTGELFF. The DNA for the CDR3 is TGTGCCAGCAGTCTAGCGGGGAACACCGGGGAGCTGTTTTTT.